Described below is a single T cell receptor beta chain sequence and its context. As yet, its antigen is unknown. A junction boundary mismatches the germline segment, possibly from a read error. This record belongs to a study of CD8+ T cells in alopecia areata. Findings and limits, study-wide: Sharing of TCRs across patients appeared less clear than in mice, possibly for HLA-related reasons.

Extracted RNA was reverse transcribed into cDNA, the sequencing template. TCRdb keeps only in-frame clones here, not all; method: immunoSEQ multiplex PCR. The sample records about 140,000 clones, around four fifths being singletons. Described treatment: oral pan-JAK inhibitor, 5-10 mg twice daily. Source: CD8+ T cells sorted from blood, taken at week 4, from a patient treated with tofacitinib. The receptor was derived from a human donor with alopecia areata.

The CDR3 DNA follows: TGTGCCTGGAGTGTGGGTCGGTTACAGTCCCGTACTTTC. Its protein is CAWSVGRLQSRTF. The V call is TRBV30, the J call TRBJ2-7; D not resolved. This CDR3 region has 13 residues. The germline V gene has CDR1 GTSNPN and CDR2 SVGIG (reference sequence).